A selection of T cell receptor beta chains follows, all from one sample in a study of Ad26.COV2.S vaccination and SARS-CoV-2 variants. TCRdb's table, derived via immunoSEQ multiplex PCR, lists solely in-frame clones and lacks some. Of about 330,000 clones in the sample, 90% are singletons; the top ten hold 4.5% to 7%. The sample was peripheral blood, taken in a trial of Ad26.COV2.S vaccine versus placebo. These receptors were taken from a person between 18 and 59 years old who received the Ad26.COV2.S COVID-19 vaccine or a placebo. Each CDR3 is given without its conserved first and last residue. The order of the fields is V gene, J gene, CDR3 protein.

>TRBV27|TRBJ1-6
ASSLSGNSPLH
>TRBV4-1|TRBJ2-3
ASSQEGPRDTQY
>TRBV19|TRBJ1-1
AGGRTEAF
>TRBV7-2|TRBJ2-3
ASSRGQGTDTQY
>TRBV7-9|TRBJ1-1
ASSSMGQNTEAF
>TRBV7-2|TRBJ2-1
ASSSKEDWSGNEQF
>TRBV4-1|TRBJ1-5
ASSQLRGPGQPQH
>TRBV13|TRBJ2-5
ASSYGGEETQY
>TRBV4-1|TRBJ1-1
ASSHGDRNTEAF
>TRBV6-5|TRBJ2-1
ASSYGGAYYNEQF
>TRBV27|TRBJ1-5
ASSFLRGWGQPQH
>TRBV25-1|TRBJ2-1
ASSEYKLAGDEQF
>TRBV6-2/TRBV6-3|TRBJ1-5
ASSSPHLGIRGTTYQPQH
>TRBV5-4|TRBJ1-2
ASSSMGAKGDGYT
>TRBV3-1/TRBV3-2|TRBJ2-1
ASRARGLAVGEQF
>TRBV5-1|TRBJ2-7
ASSGQGNDEQY
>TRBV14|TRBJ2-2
ASSQDGGFYTGELF
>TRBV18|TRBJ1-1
ASSPRELNTEAF
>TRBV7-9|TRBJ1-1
ASSYLAGNTEAF
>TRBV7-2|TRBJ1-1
ASSLVPGNTEAF
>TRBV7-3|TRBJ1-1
ASSPSRGQGGGTEAF
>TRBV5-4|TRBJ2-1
ASSPNRVAYNEQF
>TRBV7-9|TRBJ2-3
ASSLGTAGETFSTDTQY
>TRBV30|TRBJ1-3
AWGLGVPGNTIY
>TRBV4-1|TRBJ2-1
ASSQVGGVSSYNEQF
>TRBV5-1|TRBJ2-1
ASSLDEVPPEQF
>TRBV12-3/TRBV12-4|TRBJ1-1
ASISGAPEAF
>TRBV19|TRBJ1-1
ASSFGQANTEAF
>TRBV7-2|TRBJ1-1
ASSLIQGNTEAF